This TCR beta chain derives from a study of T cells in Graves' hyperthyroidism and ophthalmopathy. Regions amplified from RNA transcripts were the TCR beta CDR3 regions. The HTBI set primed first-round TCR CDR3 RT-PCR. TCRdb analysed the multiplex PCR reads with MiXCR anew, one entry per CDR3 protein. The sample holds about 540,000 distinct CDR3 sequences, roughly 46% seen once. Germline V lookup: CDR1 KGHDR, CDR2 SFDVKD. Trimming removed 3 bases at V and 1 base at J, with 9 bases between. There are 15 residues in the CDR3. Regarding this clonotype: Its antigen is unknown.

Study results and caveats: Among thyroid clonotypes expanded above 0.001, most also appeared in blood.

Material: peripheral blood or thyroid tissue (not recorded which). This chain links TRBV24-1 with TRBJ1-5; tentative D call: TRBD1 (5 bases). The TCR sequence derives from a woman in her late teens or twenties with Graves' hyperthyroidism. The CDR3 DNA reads TGTGCCACCAGTGATGGGGGGTGGAGCAATCAGCCCCAGCATTTT. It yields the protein CATSDGGWSNQPQHF.